The next 7 T cell receptor beta chains were all read from a single sample in a study of T-cell reconstitution after alpha-beta-depleted transplantation in children. Library preparation (for TCRbeta) was performed with unique molecular identifiers. Via MiXCR, TCRdb re-called the PCR reads, giving one row per CDR3 protein. The table has 450,000 to 600,000 distinct CDR3 sequences, 32% seen once. The sequencing here drew on PBMCs from the stem cell graft donor, taken from the stem cell graft. All receptors come from a human donor who donated a stem cell graft to a child with aplastic anemia.

This clonotype was observed a handful of times. V and J are TRBV6-2 or TRBV6-3 and TRBJ1-1; D gene uncertain. The CDR3 spans 15 residues. V was cut by 2 bases and J by 0 bases, with 10 bases left in between. From germline, CDR1 is MNHEY and CDR2 SVGEGT. CDR3 loop: CASSYPGRMNTEAFF. The CDR3 DNA sequence: TGTGCCAGCAGTTACCCGGGAAGAATGAACACTGAAGCTTTCTTT.

The rearrangement uses TRBV29-1 and TRBJ1-1; 8 bases agree with TRBD1. The CDR3 covers 15 residues. Trimming removed 4 bases from V and 6 bases from J; junction bases left unmatched: 13. Per germline, CDR1 SQVTM and CDR2 ANQGSEA. CDR3 nucleotides: TGCAGCGTTGCTGGGGAGGACAGGGAGGGTCCTGAAGCTTTCTTT. This codes for CSVAGEDREGPEAFF. The variable domain in full, completed from reference TRBV29-1 and TRBJ1-1, reads SAVISQKPSRDICQRGTSLTIQCQVDSQVTMMFWYRQQPGQSLTLIATANQGSEATYESGFVIDKFPISRPNLTFSTLTVSNMSPEDSSIYLCSVAGEDREGPEAFFGQGTRLTVV.

The chain links TRBV20-1 to TRBJ2-3, with a tentative D call TRBD2 (6 bases). The V and J ends lost 4 bases and 2 bases respectively, with 19 bases between them. The CDR3 runs to 16 residues. Germline CDR1 is DFQATT and CDR2 is SNEGSKA (reference sequence). CDR3 amino acids: CSAMEGSGLLTDTQYF. The CDR3 DNA reads TGCAGTGCTATGGAGGGGTCAGGCTTACTCACAGATACGCAGTATTTT.

This clonotype was detected a few times. The chain carries TRBV11-2 and TRBJ2-4, with 11 bases aligning to TRBD2. The junction had 6 bases not matched to a gene; V was cut back by 4 bases and J by 7 bases. Per the germline V gene, CDR1 is SGHAT and CDR2 is FQNNGV. The CDR3 spans 15 residues. CDR3 region: CASSSLAGGLNIQYF. The CDR3 nucleotides are TGTGCCAGCAGCTCTCTAGCGGGAGGTTTGAACATTCAGTACTTC.

This chain uses TRBV20-1 with TRBJ2-3, with D hard to call. The CDR3 is 14 amino acids. Germline CDR1 is DFQATT and CDR2 is SNEGSKA (reference sequence). Trimming removed 2 bases at V and 0 bases at J, with 9 bases between. The CDR3 DNA sequence: TGCAGTGCTAGATTCGCCTCTAGCACAGATACGCAGTATTTT. Its protein product is CSARFASSTDTQYF.

This clonotype was counted a few times. The chain couples TRBV28 to TRBJ1-5; the D is unclear. V gave up 6 bases and J gave up 8 bases, with 14 bases separating them. Germline lookup yields CDR1 MDHEN and CDR2 SYDVKM. The CDR3 extends over 13 amino acids. CDR3 residues: CASRLDAWEPQHF. The CDR3 DNA sequence: TGTGCCAGCAGGCTGGATGCGTGGGAGCCCCAGCATTTT.

The chain uses TRBV7-9 and TRBJ1-2, with TRBD1 as a possible D gene (6 bases). This CDR3 spans 16 amino acids. Germline values: CDR1 SEHNR, CDR2 FQNEAQ (reference sequence). Trimming removed 5 bases from V and 2 bases from J, with 18 bases in between. CDR3 bases: TGTGCCAGCAGCACCACTCTACAGGGAACAAACTATGGCTACACCTTC. It encodes CASSTTLQGTNYGYTF.